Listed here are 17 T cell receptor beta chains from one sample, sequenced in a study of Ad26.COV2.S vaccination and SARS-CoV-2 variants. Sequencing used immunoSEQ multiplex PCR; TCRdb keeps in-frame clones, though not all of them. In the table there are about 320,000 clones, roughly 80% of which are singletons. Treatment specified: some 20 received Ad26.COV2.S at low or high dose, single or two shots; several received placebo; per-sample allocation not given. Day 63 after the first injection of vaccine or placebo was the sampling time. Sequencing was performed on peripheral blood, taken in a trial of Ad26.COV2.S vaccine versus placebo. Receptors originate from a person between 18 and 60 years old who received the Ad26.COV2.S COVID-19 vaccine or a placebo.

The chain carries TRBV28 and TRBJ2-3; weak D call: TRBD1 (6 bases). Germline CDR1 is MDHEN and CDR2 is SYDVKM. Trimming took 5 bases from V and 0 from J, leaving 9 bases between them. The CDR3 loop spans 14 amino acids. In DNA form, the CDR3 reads TGTGCCAGCAGTCGGGACACGAGCACAGATACGCAGTATTTT. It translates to CASSRDTSTDTQYF.

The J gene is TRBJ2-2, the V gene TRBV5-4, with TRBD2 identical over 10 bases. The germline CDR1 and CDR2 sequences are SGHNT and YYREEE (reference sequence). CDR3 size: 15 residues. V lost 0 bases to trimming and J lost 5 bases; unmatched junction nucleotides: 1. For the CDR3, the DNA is TGTGCCAGCAGCTTGGTTAGCGGGGGGACCGGGGAGCTGTTTTTT. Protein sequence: CASSLVSGGTGELFF.

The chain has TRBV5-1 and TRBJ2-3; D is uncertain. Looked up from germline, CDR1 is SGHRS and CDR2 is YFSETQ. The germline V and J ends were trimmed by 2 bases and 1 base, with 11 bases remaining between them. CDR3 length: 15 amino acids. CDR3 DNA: TGCGCCAGCAGCTTCAAACGAGCAGGCACAGATACGCAGTATTTT. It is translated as CASSFKRAGTDTQYF.

CDR3: CASSLFQGNEQFF. The CDR3 region has the DNA TGTGCCAGCAGCTTATTTCAAGGAAATGAGCAGTTCTTC. J is TRBJ2-1 and V is TRBV7-9; no reliable D call. Trimming removed 2 bases at V and 7 bases at J, with 9 bases between. Germline assignment: CDR1 SEHNR and CDR2 FQNEAQ (reference sequence). This CDR3 is built from 13 residues.

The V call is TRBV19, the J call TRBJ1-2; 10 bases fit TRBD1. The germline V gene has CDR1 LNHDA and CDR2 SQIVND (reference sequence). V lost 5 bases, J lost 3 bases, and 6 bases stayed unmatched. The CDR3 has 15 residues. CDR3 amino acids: CASSLGQGLDYGYTF. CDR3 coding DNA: TGTGCCAGTAGTTTGGGACAGGGGTTAGACTATGGCTACACCTTC. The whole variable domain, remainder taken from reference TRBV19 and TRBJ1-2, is DGGITQSPKYLFRKEGQNVTLSCEQNLNHDAMYWYRQDPGQGLRLIYYSQIVNDFQKGDIAEGYSVSREKKESFPLTVTSAQKNPTAFYLCASSLGQGLDYGYTFGSGTRLTVV.

The chain's CDR3 is CGRCEAFF. The CDR3, as DNA: TGTGGGCGGTGTGAAGCTTTCTTT. The J gene is TRBJ1-1, the V gene TRBV6-1, with D hard to call. This CDR3 contains 8 residues. Germline lookup yields CDR1 MNHNS and CDR2 SASEGT.

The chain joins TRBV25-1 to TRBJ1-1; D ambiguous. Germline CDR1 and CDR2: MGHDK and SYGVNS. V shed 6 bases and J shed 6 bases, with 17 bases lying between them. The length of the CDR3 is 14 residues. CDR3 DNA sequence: TGTGCCAGCAGATATACTGGACGGGCCGCTGAAGCTTTCTTT. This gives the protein CASRYTGRAAEAFF.

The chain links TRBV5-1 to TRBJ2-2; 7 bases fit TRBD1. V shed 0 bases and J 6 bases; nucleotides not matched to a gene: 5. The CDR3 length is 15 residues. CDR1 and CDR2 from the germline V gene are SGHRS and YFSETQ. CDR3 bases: TGCGCCAGCAGCTTGGTAACAGGGGACCCCGGGGAGCTGTTTTTT. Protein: CASSLVTGDPGELFF.

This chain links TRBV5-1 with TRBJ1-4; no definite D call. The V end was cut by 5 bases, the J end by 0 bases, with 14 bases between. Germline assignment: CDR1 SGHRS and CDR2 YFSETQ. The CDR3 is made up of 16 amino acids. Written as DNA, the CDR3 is TGCGCCAGCAGATCGCAGGCCAACCCAACTAATGAAAAACTGTTTTTT. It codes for CASRSQANPTNEKLFF.

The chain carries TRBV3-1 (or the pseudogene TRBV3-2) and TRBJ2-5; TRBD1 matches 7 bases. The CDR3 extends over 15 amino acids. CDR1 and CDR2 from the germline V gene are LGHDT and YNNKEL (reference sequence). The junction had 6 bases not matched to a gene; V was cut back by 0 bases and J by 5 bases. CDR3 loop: CASSQDRGRGETQYF. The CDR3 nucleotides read TGTGCCAGCAGCCAAGATCGAGGCAGGGGGGAGACCCAGTACTTC.

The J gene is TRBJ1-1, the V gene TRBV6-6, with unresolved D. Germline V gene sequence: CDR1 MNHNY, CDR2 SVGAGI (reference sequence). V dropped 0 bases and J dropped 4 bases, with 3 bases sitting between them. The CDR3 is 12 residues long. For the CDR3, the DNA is TGTGCCAGCAGTTACTCTCCCACTGAAGCTTTCTTT. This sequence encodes CASSYSPTEAFF.

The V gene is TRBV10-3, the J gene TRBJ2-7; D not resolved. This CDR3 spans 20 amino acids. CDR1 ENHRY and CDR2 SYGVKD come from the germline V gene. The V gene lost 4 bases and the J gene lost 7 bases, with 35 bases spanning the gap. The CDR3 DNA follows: TGTGCCATCAGTGTTGTCGTTGCTGGGTCCACAGCCAACCCTCTAATAGAGCAGTACTTC. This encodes CAISVVVAGSTANPLIEQYF.

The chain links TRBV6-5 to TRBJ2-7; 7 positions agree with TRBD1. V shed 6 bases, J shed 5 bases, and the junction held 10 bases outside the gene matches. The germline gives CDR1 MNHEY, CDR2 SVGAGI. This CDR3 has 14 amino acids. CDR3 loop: CASSLRQGTDEQYF. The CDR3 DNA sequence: TGTGCCAGCAGCCTCAGACAGGGAACAGACGAGCAGTACTTC.

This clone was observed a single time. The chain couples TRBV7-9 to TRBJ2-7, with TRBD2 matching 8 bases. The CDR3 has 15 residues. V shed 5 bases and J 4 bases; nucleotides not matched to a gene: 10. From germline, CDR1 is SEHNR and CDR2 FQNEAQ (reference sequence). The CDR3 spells CASSPRAGAGYEQYF. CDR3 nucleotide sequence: TGTGCCAGCAGCCCTCGAGCGGGGGCCGGATACGAGCAGTACTTC.

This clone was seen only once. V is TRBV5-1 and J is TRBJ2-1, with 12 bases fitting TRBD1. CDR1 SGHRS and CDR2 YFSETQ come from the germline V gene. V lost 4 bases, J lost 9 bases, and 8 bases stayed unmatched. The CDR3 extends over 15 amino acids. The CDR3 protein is CASSRDRGLSSEQFF. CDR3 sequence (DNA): TGCGCCAGCAGCCGGGACAGGGGGCTTTCCAGTGAGCAGTTCTTC.

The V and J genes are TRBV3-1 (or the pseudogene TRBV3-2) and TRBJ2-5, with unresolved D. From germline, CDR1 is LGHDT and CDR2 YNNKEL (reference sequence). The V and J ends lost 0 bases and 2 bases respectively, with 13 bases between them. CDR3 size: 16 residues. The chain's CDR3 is CASSQDRTILQETQYF. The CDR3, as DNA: TGTGCCAGCAGCCAAGATAGGACGATATTACAAGAGACCCAGTACTTC.

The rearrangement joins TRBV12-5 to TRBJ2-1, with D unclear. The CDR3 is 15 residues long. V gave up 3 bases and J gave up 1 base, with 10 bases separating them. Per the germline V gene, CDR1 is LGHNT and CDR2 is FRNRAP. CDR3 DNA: TGTGCTAGTGGTTTTGACGACAAGTCCTACAATGAGCAGTTCTTC. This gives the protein CASGFDDKSYNEQFF.